This T cell receptor (beta chain) was documented in a study of blood T cells in healthy people across ages. Study results and caveats: Both higher diversity and more naive CD4+ cells marked long-lived donors when set against aged donors. TCR beta diversity, measured per million T cells, fell in a roughly linear way with age.

Primers used in a second PCR of roughly 7 to 11 cycles were a sample-barcoded 5' primer and a J-beta primer mix. Template switching added a 12-random-nucleotide identifier to every cDNA molecule. CDR3-containing paired-end reads numbered at least 2.5 million in each sample. TCRdb independently ran MiXCR on the 5' RACE reads; one entry per CDR3 protein. Seen here are roughly 570,000 distinct CDR3 sequences, 25% to 30% observed once, and the top ten hold approximately 17%. A single count supports this clonotype. Its antigen is undetermined. Germline V gives CDR1 SGDLS, CDR2 YYNGEE. CDR3 length: 15 residues. V dropped 1 base and J dropped 4 bases, with 14 bases sitting between them.

The TCR comes from a woman aged 70-85 years in good health. What was sequenced was blood. The V gene is TRBV9, the J gene TRBJ2-5; no reliable D call. The CDR3 DNA reads TGTGCCAGCAGCGTAAGGCCGAACTTGGGAGAGACCCAGTACTTC. Translation gives CASSVRPNLGETQYF.